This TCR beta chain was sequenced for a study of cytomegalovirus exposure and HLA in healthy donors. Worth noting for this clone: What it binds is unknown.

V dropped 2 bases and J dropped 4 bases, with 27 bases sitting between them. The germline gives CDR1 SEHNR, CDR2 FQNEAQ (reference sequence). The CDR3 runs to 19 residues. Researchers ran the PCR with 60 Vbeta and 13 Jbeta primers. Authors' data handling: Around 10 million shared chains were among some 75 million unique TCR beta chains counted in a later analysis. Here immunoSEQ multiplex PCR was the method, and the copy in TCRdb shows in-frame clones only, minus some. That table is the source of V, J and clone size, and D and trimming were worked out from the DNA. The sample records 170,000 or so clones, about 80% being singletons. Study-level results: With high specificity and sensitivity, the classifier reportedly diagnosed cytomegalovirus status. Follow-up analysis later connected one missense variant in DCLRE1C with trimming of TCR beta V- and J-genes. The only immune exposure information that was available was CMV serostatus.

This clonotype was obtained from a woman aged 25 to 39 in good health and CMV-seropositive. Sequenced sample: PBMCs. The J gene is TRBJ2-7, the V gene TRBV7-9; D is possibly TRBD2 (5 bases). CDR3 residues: CASSLWAPGSVIPIYEQYF. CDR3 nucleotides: TGTGCCAGCAGCTTATGGGCCCCGGGATCGGTCATCCCCATATACGAGCAGTACTTC.